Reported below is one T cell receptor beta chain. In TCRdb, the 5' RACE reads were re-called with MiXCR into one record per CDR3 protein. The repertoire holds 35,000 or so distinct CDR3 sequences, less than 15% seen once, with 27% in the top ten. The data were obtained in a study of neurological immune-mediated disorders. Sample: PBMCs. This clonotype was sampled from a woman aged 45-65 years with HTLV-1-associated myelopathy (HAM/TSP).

The CDR3 reads CASSLIEGLEAFF. The CDR3 DNA sequence: TGTGCCAGCAGCTTAATTGAAGGGTTAGAAGCTTTCTTT. V usage is TRBV7-3 and J usage is TRBJ1-1; D unresolved. Trimming took 1 base from V and 8 from J, leaving 11 bases between them. Germline values: CDR1 SGHTA, CDR2 FQGTGA. The CDR3 totals 13 residues.